The TCR beta chain under discussion was sequenced for a study of CXCR3-negative and CXCR3-positive naive CD8 T cells. Regarding the study as a whole: Compared with CXCR3-negative naive cells, CXCR3-positive naive cells showed more hydrophobic TRB CDR3s. Diversity in memory CD8+ cells fell much lower than the comparably high levels seen in both naive subsets.

CDR3 size: 13 residues. Germline CDR1 is MDHEN and CDR2 is SYDVKM. Libraries were UMI-labeled 5' RACE TRB cDNA. With the 5' RACE reads reprocessed, TCRdb shows one record per CDR3 protein and no DNA. In all, the sample yields over 50,000 distinct CDR3 sequences. A remark on this clonotype: Its antigen is unknown.

Naivety in CD8+ T cells corresponded to a CD45RO-CCR7+CD27+CD95- phenotype. The origin of this receptor is a human donor in good health. Some clones in this sample may be carry-over from other donors' samples. Sequenced: naive CXCR3+ CD8+ T cells from blood. As to subset: CD45RO-CCR7+CD27+CD95- naive CD8+ T cells expressing CXCR3 (TNR3+). The J gene is TRBJ1-4, the V gene TRBV28; TCRdb designates TRBD1, a call that cannot be tested without DNA. CDR3 sequence reads: CASARTGDEKLFF.